This T cell receptor beta chain was documented in a study of T-cell memory formation after mild COVID-19. Overall study findings and caveats: Some responding clones appeared in pre-infection memory, suggesting cross-reactive memory joined. Largely, contracting CD4+ clones fell within CM and EM, and contracting CD8+ clones within EMRA.

Germline values: CDR1 SGHRS, CDR2 YFSETQ. CDR3 length equals 19 residues. V lost 3 bases to trimming and J lost 3 bases; unmatched junction nucleotides: 13. About this clonotype itself: Antigen unknown.

MiXCR was run by TCRdb on the 5' RACE reads, yielding one entry per CDR3 protein. The sample carries some 160,000 distinct CDR3 sequences, 31% recorded once. The chain recombines TRBV5-1 with TRBJ2-2, with TRBD2 identical over 11 bases. The clonotype was recovered from an adult woman who had mild COVID-19 (a few samples of this study predate the infection). Cell type and time point are not known. Sample: PBMCs or a T cell subset sorted from them (not recorded which). CDR3 region: CASSSSQTTSGRYTGELFF. The CDR3 nucleotides read TGCGCCAGCAGCTCCAGCCAGACTACTAGCGGGAGATACACCGGGGAGCTGTTTTTT.